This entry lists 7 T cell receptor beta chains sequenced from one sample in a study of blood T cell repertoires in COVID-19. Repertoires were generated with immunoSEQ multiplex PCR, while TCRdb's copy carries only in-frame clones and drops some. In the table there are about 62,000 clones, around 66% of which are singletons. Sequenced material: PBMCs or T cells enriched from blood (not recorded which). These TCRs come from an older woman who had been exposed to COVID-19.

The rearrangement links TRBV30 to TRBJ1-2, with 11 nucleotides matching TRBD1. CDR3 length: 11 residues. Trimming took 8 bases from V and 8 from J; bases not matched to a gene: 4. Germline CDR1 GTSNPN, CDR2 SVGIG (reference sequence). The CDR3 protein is CAGQGARGYTF. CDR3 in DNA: TGTGCCGGACAGGGGGCCAGGGGCTACACCTTC.

DNA of the CDR3: TGTGCCAGCAGTCCAACTAGCGGGGGAATGGATACGCAGTATTTT. It yields the protein CASSPTSGGMDTQYF. This rearrangement joins TRBV28 to TRBJ2-3; 11 positions match TRBD2. J was trimmed by 6 bases and V by 5 bases; bases with no gene match: 7. The CDR3 totals 15 residues. Germline V gene sequence: CDR1 MDHEN, CDR2 SYDVKM. Full variable domain (remainder filled in from reference TRBV28 and TRBJ2-3): DVKVTQSSRYLVKRTGEKVFLECVQDMDHENMFWYRQDPGLGLRLIYFSYDVKMKEKGDIPEGYSVSREKKERFSLILESASTNQTSMYLCASSPTSGGMDTQYFGPGTRLTVL.

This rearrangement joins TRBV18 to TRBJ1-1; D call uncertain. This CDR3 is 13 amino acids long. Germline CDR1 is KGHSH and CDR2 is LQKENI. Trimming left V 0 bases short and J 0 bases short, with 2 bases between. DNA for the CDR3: TGTGCCAGCTCACCACCCTTGAACACTGAAGCTTTCTTT. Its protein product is CASSPPLNTEAFF. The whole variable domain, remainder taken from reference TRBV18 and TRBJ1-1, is NAGVMQNPRHLVRRRGQEARLRCSPMKGHSHVYWYRQLPEEGLKFMVYLQKENIIDESGMPKERFSAEFPKEGPSILRIQQVVRGDSAAYFCASSPPLNTEAFFGQGTRLTVV.

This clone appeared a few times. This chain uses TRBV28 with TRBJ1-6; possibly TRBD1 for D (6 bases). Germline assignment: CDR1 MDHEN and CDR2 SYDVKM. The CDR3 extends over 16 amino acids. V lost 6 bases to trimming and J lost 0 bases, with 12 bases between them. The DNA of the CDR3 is TGTGCCAGCAGACCTACAGGGAGCTCCTATAATTCACCCCTCCACTTT. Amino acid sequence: CASRPTGSSYNSPLHF.

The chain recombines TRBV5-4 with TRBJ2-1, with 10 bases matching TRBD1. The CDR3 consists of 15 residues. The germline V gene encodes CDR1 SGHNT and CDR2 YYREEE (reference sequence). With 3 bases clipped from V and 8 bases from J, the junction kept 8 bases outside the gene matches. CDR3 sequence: CASSSRDRGGDEQFF. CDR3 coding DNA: TGTGCCAGCAGCTCCCGGGACAGGGGCGGGGATGAGCAGTTCTTC. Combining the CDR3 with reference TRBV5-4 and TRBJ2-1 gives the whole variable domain ETGVTQSPTHLIKTRGQQVTLRCSSQSGHNTVSWYQQALGQGPQFIFQYYREEENGRGNFPPRFSGLQFPNYSSELNVNALELDDSALYLCASSSRDRGGDEQFFGPGTRLTVL.

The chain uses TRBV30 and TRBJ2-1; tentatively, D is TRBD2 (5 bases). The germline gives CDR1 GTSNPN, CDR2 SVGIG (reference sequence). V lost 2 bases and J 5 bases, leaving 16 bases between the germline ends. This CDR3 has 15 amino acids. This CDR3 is CAWSLWTGLNNEQFF. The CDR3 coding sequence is TGTGCCTGGAGTTTGTGGACTGGGCTTAACAATGAGCAGTTCTTC.

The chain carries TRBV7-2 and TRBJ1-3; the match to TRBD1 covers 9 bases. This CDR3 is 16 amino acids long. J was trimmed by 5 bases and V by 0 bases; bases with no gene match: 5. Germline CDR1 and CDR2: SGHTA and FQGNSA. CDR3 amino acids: CASSLAPGQGRNTIYF. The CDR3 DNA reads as TGTGCCAGCAGCTTAGCGCCTGGACAGGGGAGAAACACCATATATTTT. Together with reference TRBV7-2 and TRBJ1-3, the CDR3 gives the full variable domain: GAGVSQSPSNKVTEKGKDVELRCDPISGHTALYWYRQSLGQGLEFLIYFQGNSAPDKSGLPSDRFSAERTGGSVSTLTIQRTQQEDSAVYLCASSLAPGQGRNTIYFGEGSWLTVV.